This T cell receptor (beta chain) was retrieved from a study of kidney transplant recipient with SARS-CoV-2 infection. TCRdb reanalysed the reads using MiXCR and keeps one entry per CDR3 protein. The table includes 250,000 or so distinct CDR3 sequences, more than 25% detected once. This clonotype was found many times. This CDR3 has 14 residues. Looked up from germline, CDR1 is LNHDA and CDR2 is SQIVND (reference sequence). V gave up 2 bases and J gave up 3 bases, with 8 bases separating them. This clonotype originated in a male patient aged 25 to 39 who had COVID-19 and was a kidney transplant recipient. Some T cells here may be from the graft donor. The chain couples TRBV19 to TRBJ1-5; D is uncertain. Material: a blood sample, obtained at baseline and on roughly day 120 from a kidney transplant recipient. DNA for the CDR3: TGTGCCAGTAGTATACGGCCTAACAATCAGCCCCAGCATTTT. As protein: CASSIRPNNQPQHF.